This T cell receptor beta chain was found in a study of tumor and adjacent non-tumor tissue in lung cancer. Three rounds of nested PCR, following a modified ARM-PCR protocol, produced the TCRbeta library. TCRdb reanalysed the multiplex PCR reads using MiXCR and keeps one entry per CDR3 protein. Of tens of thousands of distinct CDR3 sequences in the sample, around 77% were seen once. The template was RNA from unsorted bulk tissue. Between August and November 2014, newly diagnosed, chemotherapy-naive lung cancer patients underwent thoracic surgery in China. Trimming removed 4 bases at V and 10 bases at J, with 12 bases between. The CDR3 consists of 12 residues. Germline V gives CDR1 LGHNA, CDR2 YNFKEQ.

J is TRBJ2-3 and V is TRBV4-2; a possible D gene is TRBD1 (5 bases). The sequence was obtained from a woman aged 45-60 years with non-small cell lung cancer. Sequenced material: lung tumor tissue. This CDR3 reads CASSRQGDAQYF. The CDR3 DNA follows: TGTGCCAGCAGCCGCCAGGGTGATGCGCAGTATTTT.